These 18 T cell receptor beta chains came from one sample sequenced in a study of T cell responses to AZD1222 COVID-19 vaccine. Using immunoSEQ multiplex PCR, the repertoire was profiled, and TCRdb retains in-frame clones only, with some absent. In the table there are 120,000 to 150,000 clones, 88% of which are singletons. This sample comprised peripheral blood, obtained on day 0 of MenACWY control vaccination. Receptors were obtained from an adult in good health.

The rearrangement links TRBV18 to TRBJ2-1, with 7 bases aligning to TRBD2. CDR3 length: 13 amino acids. The ends lost 1 base at V and 11 bases at J; junction bases unmatched: 5. CDR1 and CDR2 (germline): KGHSH, LQKENI. This CDR3 reads CASSPRREGQQFF. The CDR3 coding sequence is TGTGCCAGCTCACCACGAAGGGAGGGGCAGCAGTTCTTC. The full variable domain, completed using reference TRBV18 and TRBJ2-1, is NAGVMQNPRHLVRRRGQEARLRCSPMKGHSHVYWYRQLPEEGLKFMVYLQKENIIDESGMPKERFSAEFPKEGPSILRIQQVVRGDSAAYFCASSPRREGQQFFGPGTRLTVL.

The rearrangement uses TRBV4-2 and TRBJ2-7; the match to TRBD1 covers 7 bases. The CDR3 length is 14 residues. V lost 4 bases and J lost 3; bases outside the gene matches: 6. Germline values: CDR1 LGHNA, CDR2 YNFKEQ. CDR3 nucleotide sequence: TGTGCCAGCAGCCGCGGACAGGCTAACTACGAGCAGTACTTC. Its protein product is CASSRGQANYEQYF.

This chain connects TRBV24-1 to TRBJ1-5, with 7 bases matching TRBD1. CDR1 and CDR2 from the germline V gene are KGHDR and SFDVKD. This CDR3 has 15 amino acids. Trimming removed 7 bases from V and 1 base from J; junction bases left unmatched: 6. The CDR3 sequence is CATSSRQGSNQPQHF. In DNA form, the CDR3 reads TGTGCCACCAGCAGTAGACAGGGAAGCAATCAGCCCCAGCATTTT.

The chain recombines TRBV5-6 with TRBJ1-2; 7 bases are a match to TRBD1. In germline, CDR1 is SGHDT, CDR2 YYEEEE. V dropped 5 bases and J dropped 4; count of bases not matched to a gene: 5. The CDR3 contains 13 residues. The CDR3 DNA sequence: TGTGCCAGCAGGCGGGACAGCGCCTATGGCTACACCTTC. Translation: CASRRDSAYGYTF.

This clone has only one observation. The chain uses TRBV2 and TRBJ1-5, with D possibly TRBD1 on 5 matching bases. This CDR3 is 14 amino acids long. V was pared by 1 base and J by 7 bases, with 11 bases between. Germline lookup yields CDR1 SNHLY and CDR2 FYNNEI. CDR3 nucleotide sequence: TGTGCCAGCAGTGAAGTAGGGAGGGACCAGCCCCAGCATTTT. This gives the protein CASSEVGRDQPQHF. The full variable domain, rest sourced from reference TRBV2 and TRBJ1-5, is EPEVTQTPSHQVTQMGQEVILRCVPISNHLYFYWYRQILGQKVEFLVSFYNNEISEKSEIFDDQFSVERPDGSNFTLKIRSTKLEDSAMYFCASSEVGRDQPQHFGDGTRLSIL.

This clone was seen a few times. V is TRBV10-2 and J is TRBJ2-3; possible D gene TRBD1, 6 bases. CDR1 is WSHSY and CDR2 is SAAADI in the germline V gene. This CDR3 has 13 residues. The V end was cut by 4 bases, the J end by 4 bases, with 9 bases between. The CDR3 loop is CASSVWGPDTQYF. In DNA, the CDR3 is TGCGCCAGCAGTGTTTGGGGGCCAGATACGCAGTATTTT.

V and J are TRBV7-2 and TRBJ2-5; no reliable D call. CDR3 length: 12 amino acids. Germline V lookup: CDR1 SGHTA, CDR2 FQGNSA. V was clipped by 6 bases and J by 7 bases, with 12 bases between them. The CDR3 spells CASSPTLGTQYF. Written as DNA, the CDR3 is TGTGCCAGCAGTCCGACTTTAGGGACCCAGTACTTC.

This rearrangement joins TRBV7-8 to TRBJ1-4; D is uncertain. The V end was cut by 5 bases, the J end by 7 bases, with 17 bases between. The CDR3 runs to 15 residues. Germline V gives CDR1 SGHVS, CDR2 FQNEAQ. The CDR3 bases are TGTGCCAGCAGCCCACGATTCCAGGATTTTGAAAAACTGTTTTTT. This sequence encodes CASSPRFQDFEKLFF. Full variable domain (outside the CDR3, taken from reference TRBV7-8 and TRBJ1-4): GAGVSQSPRYKVAKRGQDVALRCDPISGHVSLFWYQQALGQGPEFLTYFQNEAQLDKSGLPSDRFFAERPEGSVSTLKIQRTQQEDSAVYLCASSPRFQDFEKLFFGSGTQLSVL.

CDR3: CASSQVARNTGELFF. For the CDR3, the DNA is TGCGCCAGCAGCCAAGTTGCCCGGAACACCGGGGAGCTGTTTTTT. The J gene is TRBJ2-2, the V gene TRBV4-1, with D unresolved. The V gene lost 1 base and the J gene lost 1 base, with 7 bases spanning the gap. The CDR3 covers 15 residues. CDR1 MGHRA and CDR2 YSYEKL come from the germline V gene.

The chain uses TRBV5-4 and TRBJ2-1; the match to TRBD2 covers 7 bases. Trimming removed 3 bases from V and 4 bases from J; junction bases left unmatched: 7. Looked up from germline, CDR1 is SGHNT and CDR2 is YYREEE (reference sequence). The CDR3 is 15 residues long. The CDR3 reads CASSSRLAAYNEQFF. CDR3 DNA: TGTGCCAGCAGCTCCAGGCTAGCGGCATACAATGAGCAGTTCTTC.

The genes are TRBV6-5 and TRBJ2-3; 9 bases map to TRBD2. V lost 0 bases, J lost 9 bases, and 4 bases stayed unmatched. Germline CDR1 reads MNHEY; CDR2 reads SVGAGI. CDR3 size: 14 residues. The CDR3 loop is CASSYSGTSPTQYF. The CDR3 bases are TGTGCCAGCAGTTACTCCGGGACTAGCCCAACGCAGTATTTT.

This chain joins TRBV4-3 and TRBJ1-3; TRBD1 aligns across 8 bases. Germline assignment: CDR1 LGHNA and CDR2 YSLEER. Unmatched junction bases numbered 6, after V lost 5 bases and J lost 3 bases. The CDR3 spans 15 residues. The DNA for the CDR3 is TGCGCCAGCAGCGCACAACAGGGGGATGGAAACACCATATATTTT. It yields the protein CASSAQQGDGNTIYF.

The gene calls are TRBV6-5 and TRBJ2-3; D is uncertain. This CDR3 has 12 residues. CDR1 and CDR2 from the germline V gene are MNHEY and SVGAGI. V lost 7 bases and J 0 bases, leaving 5 bases between the germline ends. The CDR3 loop reads CASTLSTDTQYF. CDR3 nucleotide sequence: TGTGCCAGCACCCTCAGCACAGATACGCAGTATTTT.

The chain employs TRBV29-1 and TRBJ2-1, with D uncertain. CDR1 and CDR2 (germline): SQVTM, ANQGSEA. CDR3 size: 11 residues. V was shortened by 6 bases and J by 8 bases, with 11 bases between the two germline ends. The CDR3 DNA is TGCAGCGTGGCCCTTTTGGATGAGCAGTTCTTC. It translates to CSVALLDEQFF.

This chain uses TRBV6-5 with TRBJ1-6; 7 bases are shared with TRBD1. Trimming removed 5 bases from V and 6 bases from J; junction bases left unmatched: 4. The CDR3 runs 14 residues. Germline V CDR1 and CDR2: MNHEY, SVGAGI. The CDR3 DNA is TGTGCCAGCAGTCGGGACAGCTTTAATTCACCCCTCCACTTT. It is translated as CASSRDSFNSPLHF.

This chain connects TRBV19 to TRBJ1-5, with D unclear. The CDR3 spans 15 residues. From germline, CDR1 is LNHDA and CDR2 SQIVND (reference sequence). Trimming took 3 bases from V and 5 from J, leaving 14 bases between them. The CDR3 is CASSIEPRWDQPQHF. The DNA for the CDR3 is TGTGCCAGTAGTATTGAGCCCCGGTGGGATCAGCCCCAGCATTTT.

CDR3 in DNA: TGTGCCAGCAGCCGGTTGGGGGATGACTATGGCTACACCTTC. Its translation is CASSRLGDDYGYTF. This chain links TRBV11-2 with TRBJ1-2; D may be TRBD1 (5 bases). CDR3 length: 14 residues. V lost 5 bases and J lost 3, with 13 bases in between. Germline loops: CDR1 SGHAT, CDR2 FQNNGV.

The gene calls are TRBV7-2 and TRBJ2-7; perhaps TRBD1 as D (5 bases). This CDR3 spans 17 amino acids. Per germline, CDR1 SGHTA and CDR2 FQGNSA. V was trimmed by 5 bases and J by 0 bases, leaving 20 bases between them. CDR3 amino acids: CASSKGVGPASSYEQYF. In DNA, the CDR3 is TGTGCCAGCAGCAAAGGGGTTGGGCCAGCTAGCTCCTACGAGCAGTACTTC.